This passage covers 6 T cell receptor beta chains from one sample sequenced in a study of preoperative IRX-2 immunotherapy in early breast cancer. TCRdb's table, derived via immunoSEQ multiplex PCR, lists solely in-frame clones and lacks some. This sample yields 20,000 to 30,000 clones, of which about 95% are seen a single time; roughly 17% belongs to the top ten. Sample treatment: preoperative locoregional IRX-2 cytokine immunotherapy. The specimen comprised tumor tissue, sampled after IRX-2 immunotherapy. These TCRs come from a human donor with breast cancer.

The rearrangement links TRBV7-6 to TRBJ1-5; TRBD1 agrees at 7 bases. Germline trimming cut 5 bases from V and 3 bases from J; bases unmatched to any gene: 4. From germline, CDR1 is SGHVS and CDR2 FNYEAQ. This CDR3 spans 14 amino acids. The DNA of the CDR3 is TGTGCCAGCAGCCAGGGGGACTCCAATCAGCCCCAGCATTTT. Protein: CASSQGDSNQPQHF.

The rearrangement links TRBV5-4 to TRBJ2-3; D not resolved. The CDR3 length is 12 residues. Trimming stripped 0 bases from V and 2 bases from J, with 1 base between. Germline V gene sequence: CDR1 SGHNT, CDR2 YYREEE (reference sequence). CDR3 nucleotides: TGTGCCAGCAGCTTGGCCACAGATACGCAGTATTTT. Amino acid sequence: CASSLATDTQYF.

This chain links TRBV2 with TRBJ2-7; D gene unclear. The CDR3 spans 11 residues. Trimming stripped 6 bases from V and 1 base from J, with 4 bases between. Germline V CDR1 and CDR2: SNHLY, FYNNEI. The CDR3 loop is CASRASYEQYF. DNA for the CDR3: TGTGCCAGCAGGGCTTCCTACGAGCAGTACTTC.

This clone was recorded a few times. For the CDR3, the DNA is TGTGCCAGCAGCTCGCTCGGGGGCGGGAGGGCCCACAATGAGCAGTTCTTC. Its protein product is CASSSLGGGRAHNEQFF. V gene TRBV7-9 combines with J gene TRBJ2-1; 9 bases map to TRBD2. This CDR3 contains 17 residues. Germline loops: CDR1 SEHNR, CDR2 FQNEAQ (reference sequence). Germline trimming cut 4 bases from V and 5 bases from J; bases unmatched to any gene: 12.

V gene TRBV27 combines with J gene TRBJ1-4; D is possibly TRBD1 (6 bases). From germline, CDR1 is MNHEY and CDR2 SMNVEV (reference sequence). CDR3 length: 15 residues. Trimming removed 5 bases from V and 2 bases from J, with 12 bases in between. In DNA, the CDR3 is TGTGCCAGCAGTCGGTGGACAGACACTAATGAAAAACTGTTTTTT. Its protein is CASSRWTDTNEKLFF. Using reference TRBV27 and TRBJ1-4 for the parts outside the CDR3, the full variable domain is EAQVTQNPRYLITVTGKKLTVTCSQNMNHEYMSWYRQDPGLGLRQIYYSMNVEVTDKGDVPEGYKVSRKEKRNFPLILESPSPNQTSLYFCASSRWTDTNEKLFFGSGTQLSVL.

The chain couples TRBV5-1 to TRBJ2-3; D unresolved. Germline V gene sequence: CDR1 SGHRS, CDR2 YFSETQ. V lost 3 bases to trimming and J lost 6 bases, with 5 bases between them. CDR3 length: 11 amino acids. The CDR3 sequence: CASSSRDTQYF. DNA for the CDR3: TGCGCCAGCAGCTCCAGGGATACGCAGTATTTT.